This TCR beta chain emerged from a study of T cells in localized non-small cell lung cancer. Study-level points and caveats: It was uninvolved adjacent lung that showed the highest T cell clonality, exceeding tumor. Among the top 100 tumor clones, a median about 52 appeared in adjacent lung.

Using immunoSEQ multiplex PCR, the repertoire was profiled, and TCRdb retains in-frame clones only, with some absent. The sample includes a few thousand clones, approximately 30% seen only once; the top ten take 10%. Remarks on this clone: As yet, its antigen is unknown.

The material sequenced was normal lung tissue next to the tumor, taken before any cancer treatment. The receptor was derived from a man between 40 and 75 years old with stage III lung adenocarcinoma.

The CDR3 region has the DNA TGTGCCAGCAGCGTAACGGGGGATCAGCCCCAGCATTTT. Translated: CASSVTGDQPQHF. V usage is TRBV9 and J usage is TRBJ1-5, with D possibly being TRBD1 (5 bases). The ends were cut back, 1 base at V and 5 bases at J, with 7 bases in the middle. This CDR3 region has 13 residues. Germline-derived CDR1 and CDR2 are SGDLS and YYNGEE.